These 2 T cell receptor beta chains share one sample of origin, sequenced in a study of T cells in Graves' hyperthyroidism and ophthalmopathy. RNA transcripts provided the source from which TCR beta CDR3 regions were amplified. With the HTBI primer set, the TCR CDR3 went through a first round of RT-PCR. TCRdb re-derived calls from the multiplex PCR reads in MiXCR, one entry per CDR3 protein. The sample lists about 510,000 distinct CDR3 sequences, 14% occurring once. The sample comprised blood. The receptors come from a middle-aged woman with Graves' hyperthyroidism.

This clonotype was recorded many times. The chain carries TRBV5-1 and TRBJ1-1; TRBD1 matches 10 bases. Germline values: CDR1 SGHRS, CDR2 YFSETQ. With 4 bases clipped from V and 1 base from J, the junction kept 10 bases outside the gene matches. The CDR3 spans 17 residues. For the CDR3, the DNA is TGCGCCAGCAGCAAGTTGACAGGGGGCGCAGGGAACACTGAAGCTTTCTTT. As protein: CASSKLTGGAGNTEAFF.

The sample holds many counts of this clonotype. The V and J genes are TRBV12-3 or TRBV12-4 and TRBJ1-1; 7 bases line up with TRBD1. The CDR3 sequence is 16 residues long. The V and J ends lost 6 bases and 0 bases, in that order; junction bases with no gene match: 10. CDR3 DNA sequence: TGTGCCAGCAGAGCAGACAGGGCACTTATGAACACTGAAGCTTTCTTT. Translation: CASRADRALMNTEAFF.